This TCR beta chain was sequenced during a study of regulatory T cells in long-lasting Graves disease. Indicated time point: persistent/refractory GD, antithyroid drugs over 5 years with positive TRAb. Isolated PBMC RNA provided the starting material for the TCR library. For TCR beta, libraries came from iRepertoire HTBI primers and Arm-PCR of CDR3 regions. One entry per CDR3 protein, called by TCRdb with MiXCR from the multiplex PCR reads. The sample consists of 400,000 or so distinct CDR3 sequences, 20% to 25% of them appearing once. CDR1 and CDR2 (germline): MNHNS, SASEGT. V was shortened by 10 bases and J by 0 bases, with 16 bases between the two germline ends. The CDR3 contains 14 residues.

The receptor's source is a female donor with Graves disease. The rearrangement joins TRBV6-1 to TRBJ2-7, with D perhaps TRBD1 or TRBD2 (6 bases each). The sample consisted of peripheral blood mononuclear cells (PBMCs), taken when the disease was refractory, from a patient treated with antithyroid drugs. The CDR3 nucleotides read TGTGCCACCCACCTGGGGGGCCGCTCCTACGAGCAGTACTTC. It yields the protein CATHLGGRSYEQYF.